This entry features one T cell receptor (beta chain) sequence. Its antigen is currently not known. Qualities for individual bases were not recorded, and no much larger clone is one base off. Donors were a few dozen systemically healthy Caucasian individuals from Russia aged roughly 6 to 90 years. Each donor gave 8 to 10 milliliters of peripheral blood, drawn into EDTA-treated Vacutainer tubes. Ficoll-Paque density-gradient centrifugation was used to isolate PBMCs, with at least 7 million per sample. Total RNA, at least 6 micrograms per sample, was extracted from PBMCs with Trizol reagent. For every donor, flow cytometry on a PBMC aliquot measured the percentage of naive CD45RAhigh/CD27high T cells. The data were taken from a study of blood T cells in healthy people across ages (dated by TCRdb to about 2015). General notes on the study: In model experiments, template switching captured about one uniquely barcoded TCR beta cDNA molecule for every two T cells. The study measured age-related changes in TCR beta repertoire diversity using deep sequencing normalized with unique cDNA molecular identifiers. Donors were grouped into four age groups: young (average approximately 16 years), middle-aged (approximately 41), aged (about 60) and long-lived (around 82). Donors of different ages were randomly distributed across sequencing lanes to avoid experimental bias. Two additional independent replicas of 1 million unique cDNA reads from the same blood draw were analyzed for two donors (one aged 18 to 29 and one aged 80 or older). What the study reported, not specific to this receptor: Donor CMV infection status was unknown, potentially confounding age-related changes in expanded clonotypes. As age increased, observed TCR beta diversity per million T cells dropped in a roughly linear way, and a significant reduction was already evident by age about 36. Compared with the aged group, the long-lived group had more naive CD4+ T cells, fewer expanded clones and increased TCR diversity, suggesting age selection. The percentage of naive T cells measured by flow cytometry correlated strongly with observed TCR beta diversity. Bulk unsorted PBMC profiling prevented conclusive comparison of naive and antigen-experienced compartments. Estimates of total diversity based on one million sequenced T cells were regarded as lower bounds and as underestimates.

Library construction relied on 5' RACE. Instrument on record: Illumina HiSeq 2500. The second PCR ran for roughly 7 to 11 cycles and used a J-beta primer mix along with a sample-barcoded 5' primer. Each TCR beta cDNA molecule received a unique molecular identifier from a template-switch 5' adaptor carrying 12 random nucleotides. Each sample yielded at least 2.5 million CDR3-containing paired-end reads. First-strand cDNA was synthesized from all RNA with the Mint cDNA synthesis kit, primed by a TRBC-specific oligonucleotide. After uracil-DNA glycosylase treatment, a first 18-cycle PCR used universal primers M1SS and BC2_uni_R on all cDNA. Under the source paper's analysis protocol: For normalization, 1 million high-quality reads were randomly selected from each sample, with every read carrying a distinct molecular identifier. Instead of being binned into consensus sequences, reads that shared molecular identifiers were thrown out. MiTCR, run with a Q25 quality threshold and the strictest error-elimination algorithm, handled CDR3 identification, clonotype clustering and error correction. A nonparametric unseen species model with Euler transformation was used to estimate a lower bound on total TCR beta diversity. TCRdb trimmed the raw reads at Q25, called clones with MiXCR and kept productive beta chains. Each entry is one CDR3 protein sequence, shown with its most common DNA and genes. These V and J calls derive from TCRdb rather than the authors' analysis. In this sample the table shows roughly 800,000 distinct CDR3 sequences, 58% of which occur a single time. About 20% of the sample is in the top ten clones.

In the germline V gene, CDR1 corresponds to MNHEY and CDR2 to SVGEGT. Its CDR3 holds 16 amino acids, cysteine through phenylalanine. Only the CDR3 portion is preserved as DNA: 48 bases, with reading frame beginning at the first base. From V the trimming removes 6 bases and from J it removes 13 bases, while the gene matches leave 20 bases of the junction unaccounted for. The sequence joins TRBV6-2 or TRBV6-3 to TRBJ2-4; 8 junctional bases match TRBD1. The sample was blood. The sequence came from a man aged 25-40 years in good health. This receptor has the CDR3 CASSQRDVRQGSAQYF. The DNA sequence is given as TGTGCCAGCAGCCAACGGGACGTCAGACAGGGGAGTGCGCAGTACTTC.